This T cell receptor beta chain appears in the sequencing data of a study of cytomegalovirus exposure and HLA in healthy donors. Details on this clone: Its antigen is still unknown.

PCR involved 60 Vbeta and 13 Jbeta primers. The repertoire was sequenced with immunoSEQ multiplex PCR; TCRdb's copy has only in-frame clones and lacks some. The data hold approximately 120,000 clones, with over 65% observed a single time. General study points: The study designated over 150 TCR beta chains cytomegalovirus-associated.

All the people who gave samples were healthy bone marrow donors. The source is a female donor in good health and CMV-seronegative. Sequencing was done on a sample of PBMCs.

Here the CDR3 DNA reads TGTGCCAGCAGTGACCGGACAGGGGTTCAGCCCCAGCATTTT. It is translated as CASSDRTGVQPQHF. The chain recombines TRBV2 with TRBJ1-5, with 9 bases lining up with TRBD1. CDR1 is SNHLY and CDR2 is FYNNEI in the germline V gene. The junction had 3 bases not matched to a gene; V was cut back by 3 bases and J by 6 bases. CDR3 size: 14 residues.